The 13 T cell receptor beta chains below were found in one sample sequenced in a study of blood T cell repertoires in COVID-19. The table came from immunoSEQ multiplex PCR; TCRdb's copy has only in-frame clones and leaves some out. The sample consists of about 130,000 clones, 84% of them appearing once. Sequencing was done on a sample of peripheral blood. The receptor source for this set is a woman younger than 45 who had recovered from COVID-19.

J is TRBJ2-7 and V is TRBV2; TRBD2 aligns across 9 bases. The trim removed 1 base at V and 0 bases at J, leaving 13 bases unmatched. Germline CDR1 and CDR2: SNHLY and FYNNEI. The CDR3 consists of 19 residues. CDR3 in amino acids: CASSEEAGGGSGSSYEQYF. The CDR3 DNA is TGTGCCAGCAGTGAAGAAGCGGGGGGAGGGAGCGGAAGCTCCTACGAGCAGTACTTC. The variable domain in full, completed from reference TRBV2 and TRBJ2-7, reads EPEVTQTPSHQVTQMGQEVILRCVPISNHLYFYWYRQILGQKVEFLVSFYNNEISEKSEIFDDQFSVERPDGSNFTLKIRSTKLEDSAMYFCASSEEAGGGSGSSYEQYFGPGTRLTVT.

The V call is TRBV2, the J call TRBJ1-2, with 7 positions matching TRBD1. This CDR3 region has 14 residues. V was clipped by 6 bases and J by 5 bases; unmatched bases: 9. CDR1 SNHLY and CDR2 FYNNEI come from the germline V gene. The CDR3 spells CASSRDSVRYGYTF. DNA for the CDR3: TGTGCCAGCAGCCGGGACAGTGTTCGGTATGGCTACACCTTC.

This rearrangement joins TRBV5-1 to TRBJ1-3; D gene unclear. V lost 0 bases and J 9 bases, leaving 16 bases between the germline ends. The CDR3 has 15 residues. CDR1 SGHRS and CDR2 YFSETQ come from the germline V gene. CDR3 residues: CASSLDQPERGTIYF. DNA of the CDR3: TGCGCCAGCAGCTTGGACCAACCCGAACGGGGCACCATATATTTT.

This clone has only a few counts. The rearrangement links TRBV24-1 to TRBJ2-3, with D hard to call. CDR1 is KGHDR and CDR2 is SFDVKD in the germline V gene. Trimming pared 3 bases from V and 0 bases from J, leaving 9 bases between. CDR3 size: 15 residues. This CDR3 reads CATSDTTSSTDTQYF. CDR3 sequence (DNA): TGTGCCACCAGTGATACAACATCTAGCACAGATACGCAGTATTTT.

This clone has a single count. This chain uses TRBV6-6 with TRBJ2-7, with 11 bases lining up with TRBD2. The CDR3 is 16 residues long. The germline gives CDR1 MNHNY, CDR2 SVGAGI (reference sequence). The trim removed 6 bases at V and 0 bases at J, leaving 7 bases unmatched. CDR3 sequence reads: CASSRGLAVLSYEQYF. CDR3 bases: TGTGCCAGCAGCAGGGGACTAGCGGTGCTCTCCTACGAGCAGTACTTC.

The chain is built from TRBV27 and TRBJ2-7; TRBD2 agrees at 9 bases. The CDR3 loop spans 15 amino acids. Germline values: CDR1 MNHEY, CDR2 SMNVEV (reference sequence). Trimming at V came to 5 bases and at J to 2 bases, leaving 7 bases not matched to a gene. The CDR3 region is CASSKIGGGAYEQYF. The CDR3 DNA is TGTGCCAGCAGTAAAATCGGCGGGGGGGCCTACGAGCAGTACTTC.

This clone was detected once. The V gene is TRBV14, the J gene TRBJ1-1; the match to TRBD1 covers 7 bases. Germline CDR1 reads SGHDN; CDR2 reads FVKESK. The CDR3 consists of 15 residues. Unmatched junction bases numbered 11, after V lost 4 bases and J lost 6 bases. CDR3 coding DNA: TGTGCCAGCAGCCCGAACAGGGGAGCCGGATCTGAAGCTTTCTTT. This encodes CASSPNRGAGSEAFF.

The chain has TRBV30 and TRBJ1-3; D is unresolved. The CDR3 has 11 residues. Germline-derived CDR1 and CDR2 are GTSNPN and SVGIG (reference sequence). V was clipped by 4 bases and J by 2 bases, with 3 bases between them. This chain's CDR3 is CAWTTGNTIYF. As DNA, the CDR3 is TGTGCCTGGACAACTGGAAACACCATATATTTT. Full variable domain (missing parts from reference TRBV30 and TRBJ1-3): SQTIHQWPATLVQPVGSPLSLECTVEGTSNPNLYWYRQAAGRGLQLLFYSVGIGQISSEVPQNLSASRPQDRQFILSSKKLLLSDSGFYLCAWTTGNTIYFGEGSWLTVV.

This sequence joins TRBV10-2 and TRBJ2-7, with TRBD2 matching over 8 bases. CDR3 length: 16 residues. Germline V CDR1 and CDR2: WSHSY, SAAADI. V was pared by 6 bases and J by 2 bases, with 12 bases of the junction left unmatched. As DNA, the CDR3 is TGCGCCAGCAGCGCGGGCTGGAGCGGGAGCACCTACGAGCAGTACTTC. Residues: CASSAGWSGSTYEQYF.

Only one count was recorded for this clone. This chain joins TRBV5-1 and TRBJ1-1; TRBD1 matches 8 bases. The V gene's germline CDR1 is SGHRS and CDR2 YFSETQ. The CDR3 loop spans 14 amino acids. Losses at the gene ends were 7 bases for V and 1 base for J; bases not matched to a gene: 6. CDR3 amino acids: CASSPGTGNTEAFF. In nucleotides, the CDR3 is TGCGCCAGCTCGCCAGGGACAGGGAACACTGAAGCTTTCTTT.

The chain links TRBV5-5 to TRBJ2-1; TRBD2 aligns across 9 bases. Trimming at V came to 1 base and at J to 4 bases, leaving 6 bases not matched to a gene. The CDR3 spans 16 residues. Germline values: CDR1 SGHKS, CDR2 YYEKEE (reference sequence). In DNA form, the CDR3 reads TGTGCCAGCAGCTTGTGGCCGACTAGCGGTTACAATGAGCAGTTCTTC. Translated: CASSLWPTSGYNEQFF.

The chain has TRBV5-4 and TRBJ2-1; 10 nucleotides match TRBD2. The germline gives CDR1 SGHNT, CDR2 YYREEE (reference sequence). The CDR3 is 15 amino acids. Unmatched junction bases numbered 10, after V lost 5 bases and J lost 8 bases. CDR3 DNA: TGTGCCAGCAGTTACAAGCGGGAGGGTGGGTATGAGCAGTTCTTC. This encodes CASSYKREGGYEQFF. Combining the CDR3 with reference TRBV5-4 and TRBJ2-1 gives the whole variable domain ETGVTQSPTHLIKTRGQQVTLRCSSQSGHNTVSWYQQALGQGPQFIFQYYREEENGRGNFPPRFSGLQFPNYSSELNVNALELDDSALYLCASSYKREGGYEQFFGPGTRLTVL.

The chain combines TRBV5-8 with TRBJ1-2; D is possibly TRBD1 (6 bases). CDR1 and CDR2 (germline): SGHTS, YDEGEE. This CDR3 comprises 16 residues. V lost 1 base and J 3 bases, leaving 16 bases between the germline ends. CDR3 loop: CASSLLSQGIHYGYTF. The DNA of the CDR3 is TGTGCCAGCAGCTTGTTGTCCCAGGGGATACACTATGGCTACACCTTC.